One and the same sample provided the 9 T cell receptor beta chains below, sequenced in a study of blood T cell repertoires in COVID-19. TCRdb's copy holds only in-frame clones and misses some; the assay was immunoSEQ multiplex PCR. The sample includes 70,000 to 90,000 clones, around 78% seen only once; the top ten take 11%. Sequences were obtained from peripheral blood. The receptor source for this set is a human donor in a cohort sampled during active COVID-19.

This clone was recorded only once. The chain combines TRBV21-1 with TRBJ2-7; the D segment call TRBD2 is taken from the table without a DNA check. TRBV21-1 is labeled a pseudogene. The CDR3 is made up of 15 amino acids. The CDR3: CASSCRLRSSYEQYF. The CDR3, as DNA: TGTGCCAGCAGCTGTCGATTGCGGTCTTCCTACGAGCAGTACTTC.

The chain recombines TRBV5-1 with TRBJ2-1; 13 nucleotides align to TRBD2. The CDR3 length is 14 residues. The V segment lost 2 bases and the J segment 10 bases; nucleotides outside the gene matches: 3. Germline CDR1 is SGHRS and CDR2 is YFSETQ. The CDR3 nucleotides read TGCGCCAGCAGCTTTGGACTAGCGGGAGAGGAGCAGTTCTTC. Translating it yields CASSFGLAGEEQFF.

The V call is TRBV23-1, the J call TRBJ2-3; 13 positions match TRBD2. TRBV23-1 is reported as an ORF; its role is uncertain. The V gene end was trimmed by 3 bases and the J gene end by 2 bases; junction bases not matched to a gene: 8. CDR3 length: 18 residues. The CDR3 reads CASSHSRLAGGPTDTQYF. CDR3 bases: TGCGCCAGCAGTCACAGCCGACTAGCGGGAGGACCCACAGATACGCAGTATTTT.

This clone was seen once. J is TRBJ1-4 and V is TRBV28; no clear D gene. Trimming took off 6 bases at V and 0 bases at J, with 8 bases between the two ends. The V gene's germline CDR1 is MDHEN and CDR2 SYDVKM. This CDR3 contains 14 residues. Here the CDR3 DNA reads TGTGCCAGCAGGGTCCTATCAACTAATGAAAAACTGTTTTTT. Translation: CASRVLSTNEKLFF.

The CDR3 DNA reads as TGCGCCAGCAGCGAGAGTAGCGGAACCGCCTCCTACAATGAGCAGTTCTTC. This gives the protein CASSESSGTASYNEQFF. The chain is built from TRBV5-1 and TRBJ2-1, with D possibly being TRBD2 (6 bases). Germline V CDR1 and CDR2: SGHRS, YFSETQ. The CDR3 is 17 amino acids. V shed 4 bases and J shed 0 bases, with 17 bases lying between them.

CDR3 sequence reads: CAWSPGQGVSGQYF. The DNA for the CDR3 is TGTGCCTGGAGTCCGGGACAGGGGGTTTCTGGGCAGTACTTC. The chain employs TRBV30 and TRBJ2-7; 11 bases align to TRBD1. Germline values: CDR1 GTSNPN, CDR2 SVGIG (reference sequence). The CDR3 is 14 residues long. The junction had 9 bases not matched to a gene; V was cut back by 2 bases and J by 9 bases.

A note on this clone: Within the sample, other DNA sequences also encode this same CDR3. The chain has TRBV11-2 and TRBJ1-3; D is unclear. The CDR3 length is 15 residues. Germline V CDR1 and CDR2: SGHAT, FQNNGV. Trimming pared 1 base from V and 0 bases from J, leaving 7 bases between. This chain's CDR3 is CASSLAGSSGNTIYF. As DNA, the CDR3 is TGTGCCAGCAGCTTAGCCGGGTCCTCTGGAAACACCATATATTTT.

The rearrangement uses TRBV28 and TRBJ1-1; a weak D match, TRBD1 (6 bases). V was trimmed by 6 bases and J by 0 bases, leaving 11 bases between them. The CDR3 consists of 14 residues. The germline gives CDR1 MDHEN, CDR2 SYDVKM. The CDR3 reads CASRNDRLNTEAFF. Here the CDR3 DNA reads TGTGCCAGCAGAAATGACAGGCTGAACACTGAAGCTTTCTTT.

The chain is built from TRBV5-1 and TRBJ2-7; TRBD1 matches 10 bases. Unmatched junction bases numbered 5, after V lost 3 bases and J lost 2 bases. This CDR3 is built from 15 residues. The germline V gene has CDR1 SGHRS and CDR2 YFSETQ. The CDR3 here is CASSYGTGVPYEQYF. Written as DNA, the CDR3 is TGCGCCAGCAGCTACGGGACAGGGGTTCCCTACGAGCAGTACTTC.